The 18 T cell receptor beta chains presented below share a single source sample, sequenced in a study of post-analysis software for immune sequencing data. Study outcomes and limitations: Comparison of patients with controls showed about 5 TRBV segments more frequent in patients, TRBV5-6, TRBV5-1 and TRBV20-1 among them.

Prepared TCR beta cDNA libraries contained unique molecular identifiers. TCRdb reprocessed the PCR reads with MiXCR, giving one entry per CDR3 protein. The sample shows roughly 800,000 distinct CDR3 sequences, about 45% of them seen only once. Their antigen targets remain unknown. The sample consisted of blood. The origin of the receptors is a girl between 5 and 17 years old with multiple sclerosis.

The CDR3 DNA reads as TGTGCCAGCAGGGAGACAGGGGACTATGGCTACACCTTC. It translates to CASRETGDYGYTF. The J gene is TRBJ1-2, the V gene TRBV6-1, with 8 bases that match TRBD1. From germline, CDR1 is MNHNS and CDR2 SASEGT. This CDR3 comprises 13 residues. The V gene end was trimmed by 6 bases and the J gene end by 3 bases; junction bases not matched to a gene: 3.

J is TRBJ2-1 and V is TRBV6-5, with D uncertain. V gave up 5 bases and J gave up 0 bases, with 11 bases separating them. This CDR3 has 15 residues. Germline V lookup: CDR1 MNHEY, CDR2 SVGAGI. The CDR3 loop is CASSHRLSSYNEQFF. The CDR3 nucleotides read TGTGCCAGCAGTCACCGACTGTCCTCCTACAATGAGCAGTTCTTC.

This clonotype occurred once. The chain links TRBV18 to TRBJ2-1, with D possibly being TRBD1 (6 bases). Near its end, the DNA agrees better with TRBJ2-7, so the J call may be wrong. The CDR3 length is 14 residues. Germline lookup yields CDR1 KGHSH and CDR2 LQKENI. The CDR3 loop reads CASSQADRPYEQYF. In nucleotides, the CDR3 is TGTGCCAGCTCACAAGCCGACAGGCCCTACGAGCAGTACTTC.

This chain joins TRBV7-2 and TRBJ1-5; maybe TRBD1 (5 bases). Per the germline V gene, CDR1 is SGHTA and CDR2 is FQGNSA. V shed 5 bases and J shed 2 bases, with 10 bases lying between them. This CDR3 contains 14 residues. The CDR3: CASSKQGGNQPQHF. Written as DNA, the CDR3 is TGTGCCAGCAGCAAGCAGGGTGGCAATCAGCCCCAGCATTTT.

The rearrangement uses TRBV12-3 or TRBV12-4 and TRBJ2-1, with D unresolved. V gave up 6 bases and J gave up 9 bases, with 9 bases separating them. The CDR3 loop spans 11 amino acids. The CDR3, as DNA: TGTGCCAGCAGCAGATCGGGTGAGCAGTTCTTC. Translating it yields CASSRSGEQFF.

Comment on this clonotype: This may be a read error: a much more frequent sequence differs by one nucleotide. The rearrangement joins TRBV29-1 to TRBJ2-5; 7 bases map to TRBD2. The end of the DNA fits TRBJ2-7 better, so the J call may be wrong. Per germline, CDR1 SQVTM and CDR2 ANQGSEA. This CDR3 has 14 amino acids. The DNA of the CDR3 is TGCGGCGTTGTTCCTGGGGGGGAGAGGGACGAGCAGTACTTC. It yields the protein CGVVPGGERDEQYF.

In DNA, the CDR3 is TGTGCCAGCAGTTACTCTCCCCCAGCGACCCTGCCAGAAGACTATGGCTACACCTTC. Translation: CASSYSPPATLPEDYGYTF. The J gene is TRBJ1-2, the V gene TRBV6-5; no clear D gene. Looked up from germline, CDR1 is MNHEY and CDR2 is SVGAGI. V lost 0 bases to trimming and J lost 3 bases, with 23 bases between them. The CDR3 covers 19 residues.

This clonotype was picked up a small number of times. This chain uses TRBV2 with TRBJ2-3, with a tentative D call TRBD2 (5 bases). Trimming took 7 bases from V and 8 from J, leaving 13 bases between them. The CDR3 has 12 residues. Germline V CDR1 and CDR2: SNHLY, FYNNEI. CDR3: CASTSPRGTQYF. The CDR3 coding sequence is TGTGCCAGCACATCCCCCCGGGGTACGCAGTATTTT.

V gene TRBV9 combines with J gene TRBJ2-1; D remains ambiguous. Between the trimmed V and J ends, which lost 4 bases and 9 bases, there was a span of 14 bases. Germline-derived CDR1 and CDR2 are SGDLS and YYNGEE. The CDR3 covers 13 residues. Here the CDR3 DNA reads TGTGCCAGCAGCCCCGGGCTTTTAGGTGAGCAGTTCTTC. Its translation is CASSPGLLGEQFF.

V gene TRBV27 combines with J gene TRBJ1-2; D remains unclear. Germline V lookup: CDR1 MNHEY, CDR2 SMNVEV (reference sequence). Trimming took 6 bases from V and 4 from J, leaving 18 bases between them. The CDR3 runs to 15 residues. CDR3 nucleotide sequence: TGTGCCAGCAGCTGCGTCATCCTATACGCCTATGGCTACACCTTC. Residues: CASSCVILYAYGYTF.

The rearrangement uses TRBV27 and TRBJ2-7; possibly TRBD1 for D (5 bases). The CDR3 has 15 residues. CDR1 is MNHEY, CDR2 SMNVEV, per germline (reference sequence). Deletions cut 2 bases from V and 5 bases from J, with 16 bases between. The CDR3 sequence is CASSLPTSGFDEQYF. Here the CDR3 DNA reads TGTGCCAGCAGTTTACCGACTTCAGGGTTCGACGAGCAGTACTTC.

The J gene is TRBJ2-1, the V gene TRBV6-5; D remains unclear. This CDR3 is 14 amino acids long. Trimming removed 6 bases at V and 0 bases at J, with 9 bases between. The germline gives CDR1 MNHEY, CDR2 SVGAGI. DNA of the CDR3: TGTGCCAGCAGGGCCGGTGGCTCCTACAATGAGCAGTTCTTC. Encoded protein: CASRAGGSYNEQFF.

This clonotype was detected only a few times. The CDR3 region is CATSRPGRTNTGELFF. The CDR3 DNA reads as TGTGCCACCAGCAGACCCGGACGGACAAACACCGGGGAGCTGTTTTTT. The V and J genes are TRBV15 and TRBJ2-2, with D tentatively TRBD1 (5 bases). The CDR3 length is 16 residues. V lost 2 bases and J 2 bases, leaving 12 bases between the germline ends. Germline loops: CDR1 LNHNV, CDR2 YYDKDF (reference sequence).

As for this clonotype: A much larger clone lies a single base off, so this may be a read error. The chain uses TRBV5-1 and TRBJ2-5; a possible D gene is TRBD2 (6 bases). The germline V gene encodes CDR1 SGHRS and CDR2 YFSETQ. The CDR3 runs to 14 residues. DNA for the CDR3: TGCACCAGCAGCTTGGGACTCCTCCAAGAGACCCAGTACTTC. This sequence encodes CTSSLGLLQETQYF.

A few counts support this clonotype. This CDR3 reads CASSFYTSASSYNEQFF. CDR3 nucleotide sequence: TGTGCCAGCAGTTTTTACACTAGCGCCAGCTCCTACAATGAGCAGTTCTTC. The J gene is TRBJ2-1, the V gene TRBV27; 7 nucleotides agree with TRBD2. The CDR3 totals 17 residues. The V segment lost 3 bases and the J segment 0 bases; nucleotides outside the gene matches: 8. The germline CDR1 and CDR2 sequences are MNHEY and SMNVEV (reference sequence).

This chain connects TRBV5-8 to TRBJ2-1; D not certain. Deletions cut 5 bases from V and 3 bases from J, with 9 bases between. Germline CDR1 is SGHTS and CDR2 is YDEGEE. The CDR3 is made up of 13 amino acids. CDR3 in amino acids: CASRFWVYNEQFF. CDR3 sequence (DNA): TGTGCCAGCAGATTTTGGGTCTACAATGAGCAGTTCTTC.

The J gene is TRBJ1-2, the V gene TRBV12-3 or TRBV12-4; TRBD1 aligns across 9 bases. V trimming: 7 bases; J trimming: 3 bases; junction bases outside the gene matches: 18. The CDR3 is 18 residues long. The CDR3 spells CASKGTYPIRTGDYGYTF. In nucleotides, the CDR3 is TGTGCCAGCAAGGGAACCTATCCAATTAGGACAGGGGACTATGGCTACACCTTC.

In its sample, this clonotype was seen a few times. The rearrangement links TRBV19 to TRBJ2-3; D gene ambiguous. This CDR3 spans 13 amino acids. Germline V lookup: CDR1 LNHDA, CDR2 SQIVND (reference sequence). V was cut by 5 bases and J by 4 bases, with 10 bases left in between. CDR3 residues: CASSFLRSDTQYF. The CDR3 bases are TGTGCCAGTAGTTTTTTGAGATCAGATACGCAGTATTTT.